This T cell receptor beta chain was sequenced for a study of blood T cell repertoires in COVID-19. On the study more broadly: Sites in the United States, Italy and Spain provided acute and convalescent COVID-19 samples. T cells, B-cell-depleted T cells, or PBMCs supplied cDNA or gDNA.

In the original analysis: Estimation of nucleated cell counts was performed using reference gene primer amplification. Repertoires were generated with immunoSEQ multiplex PCR, while TCRdb's copy carries only in-frame clones and drops some. The V and J calls and the clone size are those of that table, but D and trimming were determined from the DNA. Seen here are roughly 78,000 clones, approximately 90% observed once, and the top ten hold around 0.6%. This clone showed up just a few times. The CDR3 is 14 amino acids. V lost 0 bases, J lost 4 bases, and 6 bases lay in between. CDR1 SEHNR and CDR2 FQNEAQ come from the germline V gene (reference sequence).

The clonotype was recovered from a man aged 55 to 69 with acute or convalescent COVID-19. The chain combines TRBV7-9 with TRBJ1-4; D call uncertain. Material for sequencing was peripheral blood. CDR3 nucleotides: TGTGCCAGCAGCTTAGCGATAGATAATGAAAAACTGTTTTTT. Protein: CASSLAIDNEKLFF.